Shown below are 5 T cell receptor beta chains from a single sample sequenced in a study of tumor-infiltrating lymphocytes in primary liver carcinoma (dated by TCRdb to the late 2010s). The reads were generated on an Illumina HiSeq 2500. Using a constant-region primer and ProtoScript II reverse transcriptase, TCRbeta-specific cDNA was reverse-transcribed from around 500 ng total RNA. Construction of the TCRbeta libraries relied on three nested rounds of multiplex PCR, following a slightly modified ARM-PCR procedure. Each of the first two PCR rounds ran for approximately 10 cycles using multiplex TRBV1-TRBV30 forward primers together with a Cbeta reverse primer. TCRdb applied fastp at Q25 and MiXCR to the public reads, then kept only in-frame beta chains. For every CDR3 protein sequence, its rows merge into one entry that carries the most common genes and DNA. This sample comprises some 95,000 distinct CDR3 sequences, 65% to 70% of them detected only once. The ten top clones hold around 27% of the sample.

Without any cell sorting, total RNA and DNA were co-extracted from about 20-30 mg of bulk tissue using the AllPrep DNA/RNA mini kit. The source material was tumor-adjacent normal liver tissue. The receptors were sampled from a man aged 40-50 years with primary liver carcinoma and hepatitis B virus infection.

This clonotype came up a few times. Here the CDR3 omits its conserved ending phenylalanine or tryptophan, so a read error is the likely source. The V gene is TRBV6-5, the J gene TRBJ2-7; the match to TRBD1 covers 10 bases. Germline V lookup: CDR1 MNHEY, CDR2 SVGAGI. The CDR3 is made up of 14 amino acids. The DNA of the CDR3 is TGTGTCAGCAGTTACTTTGGACAGGGGGGCGAGCAGTACTTG. Amino acid sequence: CVSSYFGQGGEQYL.

As regards this clonotype: The germline gene is not matched at one end of the junction; a read error may be the cause. This chain joins TRBV11-2 and TRBJ2-2; D possibly corresponds to TRBD1 (6 bases). The CDR3 loop spans 13 amino acids. Per the germline V gene, CDR1 is SGHAT and CDR2 is FQNNGV. The CDR3 DNA sequence: TGTGCCACGGGTCAGGGGCACACCGGGCAGCTGTTTTTT. Its translation: CATGQGHTGQLFF.

This clonotype appeared once. One end of the junction varies from germline; a read error may be responsible. This chain connects TRBV11-2 to TRBJ2-7; D unresolved. The CDR3 has 15 amino acids. Per the germline V gene, CDR1 is SGHAT and CDR2 is FQNNGV. DNA of the CDR3: TGTGCCAGCAGCCTCTGCGAGACTCTACCCTACGAGCAGTGCTTC. Protein product: CASSLCETLPYEQCF.

With regard to this clonotype: A junction end diverges from the germline sequence, so it may reflect a read error. The V gene is TRBV11-2, the J gene TRBJ2-1, with D maybe TRBD2 (5 bases). Germline assignment: CDR1 SGHAT and CDR2 FQNNGV. The CDR3 is 14 residues long. The chain's CDR3 is CASSPREYHNEHFF. The CDR3 region has the DNA TGTGCCAGCAGCCCCCGGGAATATCACAATGAGCATTTCTTC.

A note on this clonotype: The CDR3 end shows no conserved phenylalanine or tryptophan, and so a read error is likely. This sequence joins TRBV11-2 and TRBJ2-7; D is unclear. The V gene's germline CDR1 is SGHAT and CDR2 FQNNGV. The CDR3 is 14 amino acids. CDR3 protein: CDSSLTDTAYEQYL. DNA of the CDR3: TGTGATAGCAGCTTAACTGACACTGCCTACGAGCAGTACCTC.